This T cell receptor (beta chain) was documented in a study of blood T cell repertoires in COVID-19. Comment on this clone: Other DNA sequences in this sample translate to the same CDR3.

The CDR3 length is 11 residues. Germline CDR1 reads SGHTA; CDR2 reads FQGNSA. V was pared by 6 bases and J by 4 bases, with 7 bases between. TCRdb's table, derived via immunoSEQ multiplex PCR, lists solely in-frame clones and lacks some. The sample records over 200,000 clones, about 89% being singletons. Sequenced input: peripheral blood. This chain links TRBV7-2 with TRBJ2-7; unclear D gene. This TCR derives from a man in his forties who had recovered from COVID-19. The CDR3 loop is CASSPLYEQYF. The CDR3 coding sequence is TGTGCCAGCAGTCCACTATACGAGCAGTACTTC.